The source of this T cell receptor (beta chain) is a study of T-cell memory formation after mild COVID-19. Study outcomes and limitations: Clones contracting day 15 to 85 were balanced CD4/CD8; later expanders leaned CD4+. Some clones that responded turned up in pre-infection memory, which suggests that cross-reactive memory joined in.

The V segment lost 3 bases and the J segment 8 bases; nucleotides outside the gene matches: 6. The CDR3 loop spans 14 amino acids. Note on this clonotype: Its antigen is not identified.

Amplification by 5'RACE using constant-segment primers produced TCR alpha and TCR beta cDNA libraries that carried sample barcodes and UMIs. One entry per CDR3 protein, called by TCRdb with MiXCR from the 5' RACE reads. The sample has 470,000 or so distinct CDR3 sequences; roughly 20% are singletons. The TCR comes from an adult woman who had mild COVID-19 (a few samples of this study predate the infection). Cell type and time point are not known. The material sequenced was PBMCs or a T cell subset sorted from them (not recorded which). V gene TRBV12-3 or TRBV12-4 combines with J gene TRBJ1-4, with 7 bases aligning to TRBD1. CDR3 sequence: CASSLGDSREKLFF. In DNA form, the CDR3 reads TGTGCCAGCAGTTTGGGGGACAGCCGGGAAAAACTGTTTTTT.